These 7 T cell receptor beta chains were sequenced from one sample in a study of blood T cell repertoires in COVID-19. Libraries were prepared by immunoSEQ multiplex PCR; TCRdb keeps only in-frame clonotypes and omits some of them. The table includes about 160,000 clones, approximately 86% detected once. Sequencing used peripheral blood. The source is a middle-aged woman with COVID-19, enrolled during active disease.

The V call is TRBV27, the J call TRBJ2-1; 12 bases are a match to TRBD2. The germline CDR1 and CDR2 sequences are MNHEY and SMNVEV (reference sequence). V was pared by 2 bases and J by 3 bases, with 5 bases of the junction left unmatched. The CDR3 is made up of 17 amino acids. The CDR3 nucleotides are TGTGCCAGCAGTTTAAGGACTAGCGGGGCTATCTACAATGAGCAGTTCTTC. It encodes CASSLRTSGAIYNEQFF.

V and J are TRBV30 and TRBJ1-2; D uncertain. The CDR3 consists of 11 residues. Trimming left V 5 bases short and J 7 bases short, with 11 bases between. Germline CDR1 GTSNPN, CDR2 SVGIG (reference sequence). CDR3 coding DNA: TGTGCCTGGCTGCGGATTGGTGGCTACACCTTC. This codes for CAWLRIGGYTF.

The chain employs TRBV2 and TRBJ1-2, with 9 bases that match TRBD1. CDR1 and CDR2 from the germline V gene are SNHLY and FYNNEI. V lost 6 bases and J lost 4; bases outside the gene matches: 9. This CDR3 spans 15 amino acids. The CDR3 here is CASRPQRDRAYGYTF. For the CDR3, the DNA is TGTGCCAGCAGGCCCCAAAGGGACAGGGCCTATGGCTACACCTTC.

The V gene is TRBV6-5, the J gene TRBJ1-2; the match to TRBD1 covers 8 bases. This CDR3 has 14 amino acids. Trimming at V came to 6 bases and at J to 1 base, leaving 4 bases not matched to a gene. CDR1 MNHEY and CDR2 SVGAGI come from the germline V gene. The CDR3 region is CASRRDRINYGYTF. In DNA, the CDR3 is TGTGCCAGCAGGCGGGACAGGATTAACTATGGCTACACCTTC.

This chain links TRBV5-1 with TRBJ2-3; D is perhaps TRBD2 (5 bases). Germline V gives CDR1 SGHRS, CDR2 YFSETQ. V shed 6 bases and J shed 0 bases, with 14 bases lying between them. CDR3 size: 15 residues. The CDR3 DNA is TGCGCCAGCAAACAAGACGGCGGGAGCACAGATACGCAGTATTTT. It translates to CASKQDGGSTDTQYF.

This clone was picked up a small number of times. This sequence joins TRBV19 and TRBJ2-7; 12 nucleotides agree with TRBD2. The CDR3 spans 14 residues. CDR1 is LNHDA and CDR2 is SQIVND in the germline V gene (reference sequence). V was pared by 4 bases and J by 6 bases, with 4 bases of the junction left unmatched. The chain's CDR3 is CASSTSGRAAEQYF. CDR3 nucleotides: TGTGCCAGTAGTACTAGCGGGAGGGCCGCCGAGCAGTACTTC.

This chain connects TRBV28 to TRBJ2-5, with D tentatively TRBD2 (6 bases). CDR1 is MDHEN, CDR2 SYDVKM, per germline. Trimming removed 6 bases from V and 0 bases from J, with 11 bases in between. This CDR3 comprises 14 residues. As DNA, the CDR3 is TGTGCCAGCAGGCCCCCGGGAGACCAAGAGACCCAGTACTTC. Amino acid sequence: CASRPPGDQETQYF.